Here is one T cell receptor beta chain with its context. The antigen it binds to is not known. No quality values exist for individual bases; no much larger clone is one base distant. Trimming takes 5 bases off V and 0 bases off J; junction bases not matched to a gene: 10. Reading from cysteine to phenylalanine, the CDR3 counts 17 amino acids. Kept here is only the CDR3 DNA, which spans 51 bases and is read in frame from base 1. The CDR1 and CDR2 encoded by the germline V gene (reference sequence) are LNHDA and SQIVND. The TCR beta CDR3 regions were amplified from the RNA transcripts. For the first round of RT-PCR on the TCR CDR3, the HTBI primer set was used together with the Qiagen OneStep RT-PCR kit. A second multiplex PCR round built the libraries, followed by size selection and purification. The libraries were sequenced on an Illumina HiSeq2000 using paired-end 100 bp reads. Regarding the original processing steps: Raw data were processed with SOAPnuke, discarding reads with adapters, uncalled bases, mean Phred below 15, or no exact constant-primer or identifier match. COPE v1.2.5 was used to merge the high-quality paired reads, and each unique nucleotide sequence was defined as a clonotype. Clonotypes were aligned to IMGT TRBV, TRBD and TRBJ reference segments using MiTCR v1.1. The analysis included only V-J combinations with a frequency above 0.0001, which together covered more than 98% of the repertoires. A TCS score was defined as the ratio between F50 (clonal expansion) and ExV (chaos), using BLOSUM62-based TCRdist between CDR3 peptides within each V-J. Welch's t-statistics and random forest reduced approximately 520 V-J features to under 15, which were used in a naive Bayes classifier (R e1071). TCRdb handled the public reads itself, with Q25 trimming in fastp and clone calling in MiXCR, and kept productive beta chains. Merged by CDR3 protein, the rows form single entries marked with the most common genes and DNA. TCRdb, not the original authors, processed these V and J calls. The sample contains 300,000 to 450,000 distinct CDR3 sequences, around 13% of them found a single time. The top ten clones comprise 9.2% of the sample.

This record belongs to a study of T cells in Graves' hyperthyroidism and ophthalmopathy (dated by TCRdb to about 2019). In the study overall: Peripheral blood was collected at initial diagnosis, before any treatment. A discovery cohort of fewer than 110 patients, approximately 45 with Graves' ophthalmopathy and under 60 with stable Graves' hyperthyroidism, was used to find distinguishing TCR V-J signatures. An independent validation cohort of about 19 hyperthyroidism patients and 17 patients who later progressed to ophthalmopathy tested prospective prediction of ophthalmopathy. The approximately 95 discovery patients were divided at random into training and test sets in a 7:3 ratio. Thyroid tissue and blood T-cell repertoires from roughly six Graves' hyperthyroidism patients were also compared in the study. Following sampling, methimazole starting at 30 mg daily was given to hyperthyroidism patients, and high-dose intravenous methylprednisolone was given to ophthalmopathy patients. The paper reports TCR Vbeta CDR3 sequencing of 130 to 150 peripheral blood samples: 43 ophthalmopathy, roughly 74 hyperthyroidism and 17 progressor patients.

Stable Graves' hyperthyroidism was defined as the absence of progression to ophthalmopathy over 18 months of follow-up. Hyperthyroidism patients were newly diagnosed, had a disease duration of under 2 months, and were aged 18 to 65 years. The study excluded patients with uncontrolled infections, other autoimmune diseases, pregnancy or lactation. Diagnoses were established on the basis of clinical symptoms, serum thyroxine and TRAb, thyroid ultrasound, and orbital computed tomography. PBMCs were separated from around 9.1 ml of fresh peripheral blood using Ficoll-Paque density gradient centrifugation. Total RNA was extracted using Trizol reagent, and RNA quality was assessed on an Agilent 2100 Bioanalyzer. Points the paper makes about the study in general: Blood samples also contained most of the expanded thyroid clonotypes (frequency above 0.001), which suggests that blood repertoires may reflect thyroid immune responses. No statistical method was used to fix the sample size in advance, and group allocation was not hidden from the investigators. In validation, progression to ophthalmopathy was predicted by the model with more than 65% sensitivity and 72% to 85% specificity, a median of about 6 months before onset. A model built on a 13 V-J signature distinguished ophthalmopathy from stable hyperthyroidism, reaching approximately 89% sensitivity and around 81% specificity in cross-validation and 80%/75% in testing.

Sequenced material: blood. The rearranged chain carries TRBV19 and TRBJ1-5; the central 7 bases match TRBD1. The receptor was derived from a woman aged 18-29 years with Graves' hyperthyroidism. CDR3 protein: CASSPQGDSYSNQPQHF. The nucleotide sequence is TGTGCCAGTAGTCCCCAAGGGGACAGCTATAGCAATCAGCCCCAGCATTTT. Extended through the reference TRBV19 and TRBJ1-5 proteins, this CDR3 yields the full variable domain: DGGITQSPKYLFRKEGQNVTLSCEQNLNHDAMYWYRQDPGQGLRLIYYSQIVNDFQKGDIAEGYSVSREKKESFPLTVTSAQKNPTAFYLCASSPQGDSYSNQPQHFGDGTRLSIL.